Included here is one T cell receptor beta chain sequence, with context. The data belong to a study of CD8 T cells in Susac syndrome. Reverse transcription used roughly 0.45 to 1 ug RNA and random hexamers. TCRdb re-called the immunoSEQ multiplex PCR reads through MiXCR, storing one row per CDR3 protein. The sample comprises about 150,000 distinct CDR3 sequences, around 93% of which are singletons, and around 0.1% rests with the top ten. This receptor was identified in a human donor with multiple sclerosis. Sample: CD4+ T cells from PBMCs.

CDR3 in amino acids: CASSLTDERLLSSKAFF. The CDR3 region has the DNA TGCGCCAGCAGCTTGACAGATGAAAGGTTGTTAAGCAGTAAAGCTTTCTTT. The V call is TRBV5-1, the J call TRBJ1-1; D is uncertain. This CDR3 comprises 17 residues. Looked up from germline, CDR1 is SGHRS and CDR2 is YFSETQ. Trimming stripped 1 base from V and 9 bases from J, with 25 bases between. The complete variable domain, with remaining parts taken from reference TRBV5-1 and TRBJ1-1, reads KAGVTQTPRYLIKTRGQQVTLSCSPISGHRSVSWYQQTPGQGLQFLFEYFSETQRNKGNFPGRFSGRQFSNSRSEMNVSTLELGDSALYLCASSLTDERLLSSKAFFGQGTRLTVV.